This record covers a single TCR beta chain. The antigen remains unidentified. From germline, CDR1 is SGDLS and CDR2 YYNGEE. This CDR3 has 19 amino acids. The V segment lost 0 bases and the J segment 4 bases; nucleotides outside the gene matches: 12. Primers for the PCR totalled 60 Vbeta and 13 Jbeta. Only in-frame clones appear in the TCRdb table, and some are missing; sequencing was by immunoSEQ multiplex PCR. The sample holds 150,000 to 200,000 clones, roughly 70% seen once. The data were obtained in a study of cytomegalovirus exposure and HLA in healthy donors. Study outcomes and limitations: Later analysis associated a missense DCLRE1C variant with TCR beta V- and J-gene trimming. In vitro checks showed that a few CMV-associated chains really do target CMV antigens.

Healthy bone marrow donors supplied every sample. Nominal health characterized the donors when sampled, though unrecorded immune exposures were likely. The V and J genes are TRBV9 and TRBJ2-1; the match to TRBD2 covers 11 bases. Sequenced material: PBMCs. The TCR comes from a girl aged 10 to 17 in good health and CMV-seronegative. CDR3 sequence (DNA): TGTGCCAGCAGCGTAGTTAGCGGGGGGGTTTACGCACCTTACAATGAGCAGTTCTTC. Translation gives CASSVVSGGVYAPYNEQFF. Full variable domain (missing parts from reference TRBV9 and TRBJ2-1): DSGVTQTPKHLITATGQRVTLRCSPRSGDLSVYWYQQSLDQGLQFLIQYYNGEERAKGNILERFSAQQFPDLHSELNLSSLELGDSALYFCASSVVSGGVYAPYNEQFFGPGTRLTVL.